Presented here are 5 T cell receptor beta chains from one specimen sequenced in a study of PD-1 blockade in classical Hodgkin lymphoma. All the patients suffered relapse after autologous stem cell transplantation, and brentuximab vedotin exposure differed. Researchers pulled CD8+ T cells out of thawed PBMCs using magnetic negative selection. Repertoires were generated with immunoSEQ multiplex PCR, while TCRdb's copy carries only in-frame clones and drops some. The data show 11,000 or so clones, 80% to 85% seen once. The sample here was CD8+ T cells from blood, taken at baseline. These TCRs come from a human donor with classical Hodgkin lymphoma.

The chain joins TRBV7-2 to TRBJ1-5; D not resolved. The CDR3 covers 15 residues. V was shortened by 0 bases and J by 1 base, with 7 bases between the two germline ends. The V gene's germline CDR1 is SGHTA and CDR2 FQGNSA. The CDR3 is CASSLAGRSNQPQHF. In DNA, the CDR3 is TGTGCCAGCAGCTTAGCGGGCAGAAGCAATCAGCCCCAGCATTTT.

CDR3 region: CSVEGDAYEQYF. In DNA form, the CDR3 reads TGCAGCGTTGAAGGGGACGCGTACGAGCAGTACTTC. The rearrangement links TRBV29-1 to TRBJ2-7, with D perhaps being TRBD1 or TRBD2 (5 bases each). The CDR3 runs 12 residues. V lost 1 base and J 4 bases, leaving 8 bases between the germline ends. The V gene's germline CDR1 is SQVTM and CDR2 ANQGSEA.

DNA for the CDR3: TGCGCCAGCAGCTTTTTTTGGTGGACTGAAGCTTTCTTT. Translation gives CASSFFWWTEAFF. This chain uses TRBV5-1 with TRBJ1-1, with D hard to call. The CDR3 is made up of 13 amino acids. V was shortened by 2 bases and J by 5 bases, with 10 bases between the two germline ends. Germline CDR1 and CDR2: SGHRS and YFSETQ.

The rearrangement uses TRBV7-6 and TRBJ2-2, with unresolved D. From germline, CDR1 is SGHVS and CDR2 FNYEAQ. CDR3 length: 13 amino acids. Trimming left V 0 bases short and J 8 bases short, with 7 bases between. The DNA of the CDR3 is TGTGCCAGCAGCTTAGCGTCTATGGGGGAGCTGTTTTTT. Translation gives CASSLASMGELFF.

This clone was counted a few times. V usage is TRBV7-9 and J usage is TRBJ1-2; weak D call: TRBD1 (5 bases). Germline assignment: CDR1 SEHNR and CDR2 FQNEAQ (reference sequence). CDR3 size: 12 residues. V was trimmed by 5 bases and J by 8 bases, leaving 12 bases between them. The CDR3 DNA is TGTGCCAGCAGCCACCGGACACAGGGCTACACCTTC. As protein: CASSHRTQGYTF.